These T cell receptor beta chains were read from a single sample in a study of CD8 T cells in ankylosing spondylitis. From the 5' RACE reads, TCRdb called clonotypes with MiXCR, one entry per CDR3 protein. The sample contains some 700,000 distinct CDR3 sequences, around 20% of which appear only once. Material for sequencing was blood, either unsorted or a sorted T cell fraction (not recorded which). Receptor source: a male donor with ankylosing spondylitis. The CDR3 runs from the conserved cysteine through the conserved F or W. The order of the fields is V gene, CDR3 protein.

V: TRBV6-2/TRBV6-3
CDR3: CASRGGLAGSQFF

V: TRBV7-9
CDR3: CASSLVSEYEQYF

V: TRBV28
CDR3: CASSHREGGNQPQHF

V: TRBV19
CDR3: CASKSSANEQFF

V: TRBV14
CDR3: CASSSFSSYNEQFF

V: TRBV2
CDR3: CAIPIPDRAGGYTF

V: TRBV4-1
CDR3: CASSHPGTGSTEAFF

V: TRBV29-1
CDR3: CSVVLAGIQETQYF

V: TRBV12-3/TRBV12-4
CDR3: CASSSDRGNEQFF

V: TRBV7-3
CDR3: CASSLWEGGTNEQFF

V: TRBV7-9
CDR3: CASSTMKPYEQYF

V: TRBV7-9
CDR3: CASSLEGFGDEAFF

V: TRBV12-3/TRBV12-4
CDR3: CAIPSRIRLTDNEQFF

V: TRBV5-6
CDR3: CASSPGQGSRGELFF

V: TRBV7-9
CDR3: CASSSHTDMNTEAFF

V: TRBV18
CDR3: CASSPRRDNYEQYF

V: TRBV5-1
CDR3: CASSLGGTNTGELFF

V: TRBV6-2/TRBV6-3
CDR3: CASSYPSGARGSGYTF

V: TRBV7-2
CDR3: CASSSLLAGIGGGTQYF

V: TRBV7-8
CDR3: CASSLGGLAPLSYNEQFF

V: TRBV12-3/TRBV12-4
CDR3: CASSPRGGGPNEKLFF

V: TRBV6-2/TRBV6-3
CDR3: CASRDGTGRTDTQYF

V: TRBV12-3/TRBV12-4
CDR3: CASSAGTSVSYNEQFF

V: TRBV11-3
CDR3: CASSYRQGATDTQYF

V: TRBV20-1
CDR3: CSARAGQTLNIQYF

V: TRBV20-1
CDR3: CSATSVAGFSTDTQYF